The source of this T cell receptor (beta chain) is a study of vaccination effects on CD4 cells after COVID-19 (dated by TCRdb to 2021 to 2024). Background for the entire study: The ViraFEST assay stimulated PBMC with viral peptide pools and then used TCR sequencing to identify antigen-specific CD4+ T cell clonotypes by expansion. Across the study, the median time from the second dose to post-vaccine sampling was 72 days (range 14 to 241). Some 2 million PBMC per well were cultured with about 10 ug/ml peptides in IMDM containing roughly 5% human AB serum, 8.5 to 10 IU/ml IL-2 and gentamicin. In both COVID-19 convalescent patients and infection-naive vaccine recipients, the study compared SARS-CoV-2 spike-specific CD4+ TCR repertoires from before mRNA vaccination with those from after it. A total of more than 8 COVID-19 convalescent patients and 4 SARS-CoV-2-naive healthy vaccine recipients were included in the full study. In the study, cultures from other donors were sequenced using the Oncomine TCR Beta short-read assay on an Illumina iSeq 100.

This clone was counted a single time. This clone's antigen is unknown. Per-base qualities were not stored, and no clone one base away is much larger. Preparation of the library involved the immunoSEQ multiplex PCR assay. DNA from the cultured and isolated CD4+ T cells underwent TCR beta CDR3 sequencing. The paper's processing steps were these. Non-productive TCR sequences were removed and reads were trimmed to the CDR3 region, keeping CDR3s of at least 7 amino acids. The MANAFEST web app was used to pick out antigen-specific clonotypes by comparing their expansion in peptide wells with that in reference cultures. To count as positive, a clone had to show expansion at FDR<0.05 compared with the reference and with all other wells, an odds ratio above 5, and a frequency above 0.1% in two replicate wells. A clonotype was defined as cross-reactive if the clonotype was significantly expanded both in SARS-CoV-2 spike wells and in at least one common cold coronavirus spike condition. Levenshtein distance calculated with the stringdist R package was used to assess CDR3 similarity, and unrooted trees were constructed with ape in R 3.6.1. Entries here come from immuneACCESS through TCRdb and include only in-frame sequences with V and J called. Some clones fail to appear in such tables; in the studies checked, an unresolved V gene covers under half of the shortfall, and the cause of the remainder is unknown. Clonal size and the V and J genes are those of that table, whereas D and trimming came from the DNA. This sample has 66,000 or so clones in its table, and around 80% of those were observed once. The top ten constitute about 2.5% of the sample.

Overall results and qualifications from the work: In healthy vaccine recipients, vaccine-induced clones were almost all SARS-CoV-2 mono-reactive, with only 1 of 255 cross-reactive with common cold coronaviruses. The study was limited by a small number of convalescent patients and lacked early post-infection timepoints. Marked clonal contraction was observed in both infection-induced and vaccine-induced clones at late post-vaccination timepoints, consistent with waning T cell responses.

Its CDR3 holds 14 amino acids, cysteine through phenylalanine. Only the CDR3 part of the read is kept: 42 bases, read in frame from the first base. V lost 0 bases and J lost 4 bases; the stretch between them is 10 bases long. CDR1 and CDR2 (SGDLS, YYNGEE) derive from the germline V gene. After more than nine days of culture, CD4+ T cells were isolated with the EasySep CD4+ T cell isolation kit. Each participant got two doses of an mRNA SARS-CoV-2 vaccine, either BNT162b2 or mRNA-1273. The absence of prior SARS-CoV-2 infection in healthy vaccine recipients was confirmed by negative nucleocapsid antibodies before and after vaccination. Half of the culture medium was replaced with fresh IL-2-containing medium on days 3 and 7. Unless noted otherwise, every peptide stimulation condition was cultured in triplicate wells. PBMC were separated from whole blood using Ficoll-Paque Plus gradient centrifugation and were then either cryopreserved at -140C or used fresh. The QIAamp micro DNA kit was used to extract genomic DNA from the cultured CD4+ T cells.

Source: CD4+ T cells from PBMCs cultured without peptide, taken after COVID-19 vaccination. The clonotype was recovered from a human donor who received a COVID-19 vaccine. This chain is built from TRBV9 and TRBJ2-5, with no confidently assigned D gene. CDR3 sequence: CASSVVVGSETQYF. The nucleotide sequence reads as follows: TGTGCCAGCAGCGTAGTGGTAGGATCAGAGACCCAGTACTTC.